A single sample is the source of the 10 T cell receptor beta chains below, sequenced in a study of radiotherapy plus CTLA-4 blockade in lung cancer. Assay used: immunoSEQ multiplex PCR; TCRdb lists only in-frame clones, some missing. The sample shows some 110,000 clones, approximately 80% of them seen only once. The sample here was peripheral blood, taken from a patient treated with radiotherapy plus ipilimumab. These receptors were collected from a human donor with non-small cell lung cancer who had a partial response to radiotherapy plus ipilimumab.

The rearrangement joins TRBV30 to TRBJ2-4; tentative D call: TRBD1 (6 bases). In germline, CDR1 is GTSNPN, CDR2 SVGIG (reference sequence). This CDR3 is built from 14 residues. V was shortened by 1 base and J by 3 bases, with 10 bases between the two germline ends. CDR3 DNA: TGTGCCTGGAGTGCAGGGGCGGGCAAAAACATTCAGTACTTC. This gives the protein CAWSAGAGKNIQYF.

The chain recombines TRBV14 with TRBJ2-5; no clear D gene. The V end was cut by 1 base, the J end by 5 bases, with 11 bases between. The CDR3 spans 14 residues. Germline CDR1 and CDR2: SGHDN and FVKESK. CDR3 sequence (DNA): TGTGCCAGCAGCCAAGTACATCAATTGGAGACCCAGTACTTC. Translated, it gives CASSQVHQLETQYF.

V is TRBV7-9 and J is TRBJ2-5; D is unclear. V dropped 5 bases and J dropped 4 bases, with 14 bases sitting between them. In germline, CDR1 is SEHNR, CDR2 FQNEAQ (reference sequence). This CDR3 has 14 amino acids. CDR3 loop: CASSRVTLSETQYF. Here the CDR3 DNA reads TGTGCCAGCAGCCGGGTCACTCTGTCAGAGACCCAGTACTTC.

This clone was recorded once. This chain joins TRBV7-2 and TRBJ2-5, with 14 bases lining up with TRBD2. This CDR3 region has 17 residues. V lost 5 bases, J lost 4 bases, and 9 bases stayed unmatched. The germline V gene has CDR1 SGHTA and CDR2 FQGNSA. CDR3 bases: TGTGCCAGCAGCCTCGGACTAGCGGGAGGCCGAGGAGAGACCCAGTACTTC. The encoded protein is CASSLGLAGGRGETQYF.

CDR3 in amino acids: CASQGLAGGGEQFF. CDR3 nucleotides: TGTGCCAGCCAGGGACTAGCGGGAGGGGGTGAGCAGTTCTTC. The chain combines TRBV2 with TRBJ2-1, with 16 bases that match TRBD2. V dropped 8 bases and J dropped 9; count of bases not matched to a gene: 4. The CDR3 totals 14 residues. Germline lookup yields CDR1 SNHLY and CDR2 FYNNEI.

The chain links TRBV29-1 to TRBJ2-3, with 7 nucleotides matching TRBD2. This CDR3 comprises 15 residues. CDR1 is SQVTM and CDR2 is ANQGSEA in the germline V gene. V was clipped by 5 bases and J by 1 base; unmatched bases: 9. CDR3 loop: CSVLQRDGGTDTQYF. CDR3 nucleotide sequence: TGCAGCGTTCTTCAGCGGGACGGGGGCACAGATACGCAGTATTTT.

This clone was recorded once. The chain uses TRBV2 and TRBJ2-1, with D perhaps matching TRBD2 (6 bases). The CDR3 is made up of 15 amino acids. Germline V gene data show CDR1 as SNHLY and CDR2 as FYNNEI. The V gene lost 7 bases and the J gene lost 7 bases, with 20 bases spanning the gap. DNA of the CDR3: TGTGCCAGCAAACTAGCCCTCAGTAGAAGTAATGAGCAGTTCTTC. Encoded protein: CASKLALSRSNEQFF.

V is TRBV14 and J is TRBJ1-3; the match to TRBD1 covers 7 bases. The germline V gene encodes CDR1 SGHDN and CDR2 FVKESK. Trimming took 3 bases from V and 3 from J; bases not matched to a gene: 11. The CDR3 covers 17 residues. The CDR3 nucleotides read TGTGCCAGCAGCCAGCGCAAAAGGGGGCTCGGTGGAAACACCATATATTTT. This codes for CASSQRKRGLGGNTIYF.

The CDR3 DNA follows: TGTGCCAGCCGGACAGGGGACCAGCCCCAGCATTTT. It codes for CASRTGDQPQHF. The chain recombines TRBV18 with TRBJ1-5; TRBD1 agrees at 9 bases. This CDR3 has 12 amino acids. The germline V gene has CDR1 KGHSH and CDR2 LQKENI. V dropped 8 bases and J dropped 7; count of bases not matched to a gene: 3.

CDR3 in DNA: TGTGCCAGCAGCTTGGGGGCGGGGCGGGGGGCCTACGAGCAGTACTTC. This translates into CASSLGAGRGAYEQYF. The J gene is TRBJ2-7, the V gene TRBV5-5, with TRBD2 identical over 8 bases. In germline, CDR1 is SGHKS, CDR2 YYEKEE (reference sequence). The ends lost 0 bases at V and 2 bases at J; junction bases unmatched: 7. The CDR3 is 16 residues long.